The 5 T cell receptor beta chains below come from one sample, sequenced in a study of cytomegalovirus exposure and HLA in healthy donors. Clones were read by immunoSEQ multiplex PCR, and TCRdb kept only the in-frame ones, dropping some. The sample has 120,000 or so clones; 88% are singletons. Input material: PBMCs. These receptors originate from a man aged 18 to 30 in good health and CMV-seronegative.

The CDR3 is CATSIQSGGNYGYTF. DNA for the CDR3: TGTGCCACCAGCATCCAAAGCGGGGGGAACTATGGCTACACCTTC. V usage is TRBV15 and J usage is TRBJ1-2; D perhaps matches TRBD1 (5 bases). This CDR3 has 15 residues. The germline CDR1 and CDR2 sequences are LNHNV and YYDKDF (reference sequence). Trimming removed 4 bases at V and 2 bases at J, with 14 bases between.

The chain is built from TRBV9 and TRBJ1-4; perhaps TRBD1 as D (5 bases). Trimming cost V 3 bases and J 5 bases, with 8 bases left between them. The CDR3 runs 13 residues. Per the germline V gene, CDR1 is SGDLS and CDR2 is YYNGEE. CDR3 sequence reads: CASSATGNEKLFF. The CDR3 nucleotides are TGTGCCAGCAGCGCTACAGGAAATGAAAAACTGTTTTTT. The full variable domain, with the rest looked up from reference TRBV9 and TRBJ1-4, is DSGVTQTPKHLITATGQRVTLRCSPRSGDLSVYWYQQSLDQGLQFLIQYYNGEERAKGNILERFSAQQFPDLHSELNLSSLELGDSALYFCASSATGNEKLFFGSGTQLSVL.

This chain uses TRBV5-1 with TRBJ1-5; 7 nucleotides line up with TRBD1. This CDR3 has 14 residues. Germline V gene data show CDR1 as SGHRS and CDR2 as YFSETQ. V gave up 4 bases and J gave up 7 bases; unmatched junction bases: 8. In nucleotides, the CDR3 is TGCGCCAGCAGCCCTGACAGGGTAGGCCAGCCCCAGCATTTT. Translated: CASSPDRVGQPQHF.

The chain couples TRBV7-9 to TRBJ2-1, with 11 nucleotides matching TRBD2. The CDR3 length is 15 residues. Unmatched junction bases numbered 8, after V lost 5 bases and J lost 8 bases. Germline V gene data show CDR1 as SEHNR and CDR2 as FQNEAQ (reference sequence). In nucleotides, the CDR3 is TGTGCCAGCAGCCTCGGGACTAGCGGTACCGATGAGCAGTTCTTC. This sequence encodes CASSLGTSGTDEQFF.

The chain combines TRBV9 with TRBJ2-6, with 8 bases fitting TRBD1. This CDR3 comprises 19 residues. CDR1 and CDR2 (germline): SGDLS, YYNGEE. After removal of 4 bases from V and 0 bases from J, the junction contained 12 bases not matched to a gene. CDR3 sequence: CASSPTPGTGISGANVLTF. CDR3 nucleotides: TGTGCCAGCAGCCCCACCCCCGGGACAGGAATCTCTGGGGCCAACGTCCTGACTTTC.